This T cell receptor (beta chain) appears in the sequencing data of a study of spatial heterogeneity in lung cancer. Across the whole study: Consistently, beta-chain sequences turned up in larger numbers than alpha-chain sequences did.

The V gene's germline CDR1 is ENHRY and CDR2 SYGVKD. This CDR3 is 13 amino acids long. Germline trimming cut 10 bases from V and 0 bases from J; bases unmatched to any gene: 3. This clonotype was detected many times. Its antigen is not known. General study results and limits: TCRs found ubiquitously expanded in tumor appeared in blood more at resection than at follow-up.

Time point in this sample: sample taken at primary tumor resection. The authors sequenced whole RNA from tumor, nontumor lung or frozen PBMC without sorting. The approximately 69 donors had untreated early-stage non-small cell lung cancer. A distinct unique molecular identifier was carried by each TCR cDNA molecule. TCRdb reprocessed the 5' RACE reads with MiXCR, giving one entry per CDR3 protein. The table includes approximately 24,000 distinct CDR3 sequences, around 4.7% detected once. The chain is built from TRBV10-3 and TRBJ2-1, with 7 bases matching TRBD1. Specimen: PBMCs, collected at surgery. This TCR was sampled from a male donor with early-stage non-small cell lung cancer. CDR3 loop: CATSGGSYNEQFF. For the CDR3, the DNA is TGTGCCACTTCAGGGGGCTCCTACAATGAGCAGTTCTTC.